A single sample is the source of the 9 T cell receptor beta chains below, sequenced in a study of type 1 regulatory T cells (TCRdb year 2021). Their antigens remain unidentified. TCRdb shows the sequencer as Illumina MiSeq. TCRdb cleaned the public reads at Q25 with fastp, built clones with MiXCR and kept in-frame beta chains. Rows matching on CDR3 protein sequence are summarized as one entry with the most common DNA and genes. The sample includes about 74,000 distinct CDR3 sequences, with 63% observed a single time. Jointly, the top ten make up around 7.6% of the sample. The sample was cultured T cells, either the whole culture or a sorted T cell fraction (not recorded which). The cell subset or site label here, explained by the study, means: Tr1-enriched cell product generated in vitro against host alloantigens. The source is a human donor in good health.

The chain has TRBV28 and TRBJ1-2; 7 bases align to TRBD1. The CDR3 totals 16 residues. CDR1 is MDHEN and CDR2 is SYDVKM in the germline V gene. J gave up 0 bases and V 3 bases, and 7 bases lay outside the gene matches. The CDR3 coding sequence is TGTGCCAGCAGTTTCTCCGGGACAGCATCTAACTATGGCTACACCTTC. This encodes CASSFSGTASNYGYTF.

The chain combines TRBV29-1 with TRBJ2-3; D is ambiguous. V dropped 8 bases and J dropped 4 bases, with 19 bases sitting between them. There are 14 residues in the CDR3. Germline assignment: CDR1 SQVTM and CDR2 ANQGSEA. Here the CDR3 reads CSSHRRRVADTQYF. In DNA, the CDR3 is TGCAGCTCCCACCGACGGCGCGTCGCAGATACGCAGTATTTT.

The CDR3 here is CASSLVASGTLEQYF. Here the CDR3 DNA reads TGTGCCAGCAGTTTAGTGGCTAGCGGGACCCTCGAGCAGTACTTC. The rearrangement links TRBV12-3 or TRBV12-4 to TRBJ2-7; 9 positions agree with TRBD2. The CDR3 is 15 amino acids. V shed 1 base and J 6 bases; nucleotides not matched to a gene: 7.

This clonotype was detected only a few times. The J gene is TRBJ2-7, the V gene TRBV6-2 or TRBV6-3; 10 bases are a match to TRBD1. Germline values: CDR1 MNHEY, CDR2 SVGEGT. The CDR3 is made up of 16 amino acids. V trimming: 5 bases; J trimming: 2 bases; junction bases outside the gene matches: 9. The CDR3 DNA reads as TGTGCCAGCAGTAACAGCCCGGGACAGGGGACCTACGAGCAGTACTTC. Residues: CASSNSPGQGTYEQYF.

The CDR3 protein is CASSRQTSGSYEQYF. As DNA, the CDR3 is TGTGCCAGCAGCCGTCAGACTAGCGGTTCCTACGAGCAGTACTTC. The gene calls are TRBV4-2 and TRBJ2-7, with TRBD2 matching over 9 bases. Losses at the gene ends were 4 bases for V and 1 base for J; bases not matched to a gene: 5. The CDR3 is made up of 15 amino acids. From germline, CDR1 is LGHNA and CDR2 YNFKEQ.

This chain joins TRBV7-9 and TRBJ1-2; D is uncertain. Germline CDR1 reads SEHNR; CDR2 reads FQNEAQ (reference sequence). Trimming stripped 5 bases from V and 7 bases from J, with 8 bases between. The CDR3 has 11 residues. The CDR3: CASSPLGGYTF. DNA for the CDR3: TGTGCCAGCAGCCCCTTAGGTGGCTACACCTTC.

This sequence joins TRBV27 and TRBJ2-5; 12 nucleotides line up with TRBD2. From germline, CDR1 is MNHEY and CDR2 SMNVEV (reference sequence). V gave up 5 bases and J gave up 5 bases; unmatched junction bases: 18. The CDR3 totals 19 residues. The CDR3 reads CASSKTSGSPGTRGETQYF. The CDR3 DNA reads TGTGCCAGCAGTAAGACTAGCGGGAGTCCTGGGACGAGGGGGGAGACCCAGTACTTC.

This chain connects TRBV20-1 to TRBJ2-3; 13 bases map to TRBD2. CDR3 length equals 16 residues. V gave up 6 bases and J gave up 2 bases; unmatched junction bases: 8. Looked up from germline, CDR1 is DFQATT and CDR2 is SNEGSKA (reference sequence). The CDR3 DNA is TGCAGTGCAGGGACTAGCGGGACGGGCCCCACAGATACGCAGTATTTT. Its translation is CSAGTSGTGPTDTQYF.

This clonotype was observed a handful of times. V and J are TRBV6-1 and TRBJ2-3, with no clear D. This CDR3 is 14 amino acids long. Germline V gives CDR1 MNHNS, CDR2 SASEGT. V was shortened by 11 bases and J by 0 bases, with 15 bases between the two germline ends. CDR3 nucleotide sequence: TGTGCCTCCCAGATGGGCTACAGCACAGATACGCAGTATTTT. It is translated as CASQMGYSTDTQYF.